This TCR beta chain was sequenced in a study of OX40 agonist ivuxolimab in advanced cancers. Germline assignment: CDR1 PRHDT and CDR2 FYEKMQ (reference sequence). This CDR3 spans 16 amino acids. Trimming shortened V by 5 bases and J by 2 bases, and 17 bases separated the two germline ends. TCRdb's table, derived via immunoSEQ multiplex PCR, lists solely in-frame clones and lacks some. The top ten hold approximately 9% of the sample, which has 29,000 or so clones, around nine tenths seen once. The source of this sequence is an adult with an advanced solid tumor such as melanoma, head and neck, liver or kidney cancer. Sample: CD4+ or CD8+ T cells sorted from blood, taken in a trial of the OX40 agonist ivuxolimab. The chain recombines TRBV13 with TRBJ2-3; D may be TRBD1 (6 bases). This CDR3 is CASSQTPRDTTDTQYF. CDR3 in DNA: TGTGCCAGCAGCCAAACCCCTCGGGACACCACAGATACGCAGTATTTT.